The 5 T cell receptor beta chains presented below share a single source sample, sequenced in a study of shared clonotypes between healthy human individuals (dated by TCRdb to about 2020). The library was built by means of the immunoSEQ multiplex PCR assay. TCRdb re-hosts the immuneACCESS table, in-frame sequences only. Its copies lack some clones; in the studies checked, an unresolved V gene accounts for under half of them, and the cause for the rest is not known. Within this sample are a few million clones, with more than 80% of them counted one time only. The top ten constitute roughly 0.36% of the sample. Material for sequencing was naive CD4+ T cells from PBMCs. The cell subset or site label, as the study defines it: CD45RA+ positively selected. These receptors originate from a man in his late teens or twenties in good health. Some clones in this sample may be carry-over from other donors' samples.

The gene calls are TRBV28 and TRBJ2-2; D gene uncertain. The CDR3 contains 13 residues. Per germline, CDR1 MDHEN and CDR2 SYDVKM. Between the trimmed V and J ends, which lost 6 bases and 7 bases, there was a span of 12 bases. Written as DNA, the CDR3 is TGTGCCAGCAGATTCTTATTCGTCGGGGAGCTGTTTTTT. Translated, it gives CASRFLFVGELFF.

This chain uses TRBV7-9 with TRBJ2-7; 11 nucleotides align to TRBD1. The V segment lost 6 bases and the J segment 5 bases; nucleotides outside the gene matches: 6. The CDR3 has 14 residues. CDR1 is SEHNR, CDR2 FQNEAQ, per germline (reference sequence). The CDR3 nucleotides are TGTGCCAGCAGACCCTGGGACAGGGGGAACGAGCAGTACTTC. Translation gives CASRPWDRGNEQYF.

The J gene is TRBJ2-6, the V gene TRBV9, with D uncertain. Germline CDR1 SGDLS, CDR2 YYNGEE. Trimming took 3 bases from V and 4 from J, leaving 14 bases between them. The CDR3 contains 16 residues. The chain's CDR3 is CASSADGRGGANVLTF. The DNA for the CDR3 is TGTGCCAGCAGCGCGGACGGACGAGGCGGGGCCAACGTCCTGACTTTC. The full variable domain, in which reference TRBV9 and TRBJ2-6 provide the parts outside the CDR3, is DSGVTQTPKHLITATGQRVTLRCSPRSGDLSVYWYQQSLDQGLQFLIQYYNGEERAKGNILERFSAQQFPDLHSELNLSSLELGDSALYFCASSADGRGGANVLTFGAGSRLTVL.

This clone was seen once. The sample contains more than one DNA sequence encoding this CDR3. This chain links TRBV2 with TRBJ1-1; unclear D gene. V lost 6 bases to trimming and J lost 0 bases, with 8 bases between them. Germline V lookup: CDR1 SNHLY, CDR2 FYNNEI. There are 13 residues in the CDR3. The CDR3 region has the DNA TGTGCCAGCAGCGGGGATATGAACACTGAAGCTTTCTTT. Translation: CASSGDMNTEAFF.

This clone was picked up one time. V and J are TRBV19 and TRBJ2-1, with D maybe TRBD1 (6 bases). There are 16 residues in the CDR3. The V end was cut by 3 bases, the J end by 4 bases, with 16 bases between. CDR1 and CDR2 from the germline V gene are LNHDA and SQIVND (reference sequence). As DNA, the CDR3 is TGTGCCAGTAGTATTCAGAGGGGGACGGCTTACAATGAGCAGTTCTTC. Protein: CASSIQRGTAYNEQFF.